These 7 T cell receptor beta chains were all obtained from the same sample, sequenced in a study of blood T cells in healthy people across ages. It was with a sample-barcoded 5' primer and a J-beta primer mix that a second PCR of roughly 7 to 12 cycles was run. TCRdb analysed the 5' RACE reads with MiXCR anew, one entry per CDR3 protein. Altogether about 840,000 distinct CDR3 sequences are present, 25% to 35% being singletons, with the ten largest covering about 10%. Another study also made use of these data, one on T cells of mothers and their children.

The sequencing sample was made of blood. All receptors derive from a woman in her 40s in good health.

This clonotype was picked up one time. The chain couples TRBV7-9 to TRBJ2-5; D is ambiguous. The end of the DNA aligns better with TRBJ2-7, so the J call may be wrong. The CDR3 consists of 11 residues. Germline V gene lookup returns CDR1 SEHNR and CDR2 FQNEAQ (reference sequence). The CDR3 DNA reads TGTGCCAGCAGCGCTATGTACGAGCAGTACTTC. Its translation is CASSAMYEQYF.

V gene TRBV5-1 combines with J gene TRBJ2-1; 10 bases are shared with TRBD2. This CDR3 is built from 15 residues. CDR1 and CDR2 (germline): SGHRS, YFSETQ. Trimming removed 4 bases from V and 5 bases from J; junction bases left unmatched: 6. CDR3 in DNA: TGCGCCAGCAGCATAGGACTAGCGGTAGACAATGAGCAGTTCTTC. Residues: CASSIGLAVDNEQFF.

The chain employs TRBV19 and TRBJ1-1; D is unclear. Germline CDR1 reads LNHDA; CDR2 reads SQIVND (reference sequence). V gave up 7 bases and J gave up 6 bases, with 18 bases separating them. The CDR3 is made up of 14 amino acids. In nucleotides, the CDR3 is TGTGCCAGTAACTGGAGGTCGGGGTTGGCTGAAGCTTTCTTT. It codes for CASNWRSGLAEAFF.

Many counts were recorded for this clonotype. J is TRBJ2-3 and V is TRBV6-5; the D is unclear. Per germline, CDR1 MNHEY and CDR2 SVGAGI. V shed 5 bases and J shed 5 bases, with 8 bases lying between them. The CDR3 contains 12 residues. The CDR3 protein is CASSNDQDTQYF. The CDR3 DNA follows: TGTGCCAGCAGTAATGATCAAGATACGCAGTATTTT.

This clonotype was detected ten times or more. CDR3 coding DNA: TGCACTTGGCGGCAAATTCGGAATGAGCAGTTCTTC. It yields the protein CTWRQIRNEQFF. The chain employs TRBV20-1 and TRBJ2-1; the D is unclear. The CDR3 is 12 residues long. Germline V lookup: CDR1 DFQATT, CDR2 SNEGSKA (reference sequence).

This clonotype was counted ten times or more. The J gene is TRBJ1-2, the V gene TRBV12-3 or TRBV12-4; TRBD1 agrees at 7 bases. V lost 5 bases, J lost 6 bases, and 6 bases stayed unmatched. CDR3 length: 13 residues. The DNA for the CDR3 is TGTGCCAGCAGTCAGACAGGGACACATGGCTACACCTTC. This codes for CASSQTGTHGYTF.

A word on this clonotype: This clone may be a read error of a much larger clone one base away. The chain carries TRBV20-1 and TRBJ2-1, with TRBD2 as a possible D gene (5 bases). Judging by the DNA end, TRBJ2-7 fits better; the J call may be wrong. Germline-derived CDR1 and CDR2 are DFQATT and SNEGSKA (reference sequence). The length of the CDR3 is 14 residues. CDR3 nucleotide sequence: TGCAGTGCTAGTAGGTCGGGGAAACACAATGAGCAGTACTTC. This sequence encodes CSASRSGKHNEQYF.